Each of the 32 T cell receptor beta chains below was sequenced from the same sample in a study of early T cells in non-severe SARS-CoV-2 infection. TCRdb processed the 5' RACE reads anew with MiXCR; each CDR3 protein has one entry. The sample shows about 45,000 distinct CDR3 sequences, about 9.9% of them seen only once. The sample comprised whole blood. The receptors were sampled from an adult who was a healthcare worker with PCR-confirmed SARS-CoV-2 infection or an uninfected control (not recorded which).

This clonotype appeared many times. V gene TRBV7-2 combines with J gene TRBJ2-7; TRBD1 matches 8 bases. V dropped 4 bases and J dropped 6; count of bases not matched to a gene: 11. From germline, CDR1 is SGHTA and CDR2 FQGNSA. This CDR3 has 15 residues. CDR3 sequence (DNA): TGTGCCAGCAGCTCTGATCAGGGGGCTTTCGCCGAGCAGTACTTC. This encodes CASSSDQGAFAEQYF. Using reference TRBV7-2 and TRBJ2-7 for the parts outside the CDR3, the full variable domain is GAGVSQSPSNKVTEKGKDVELRCDPISGHTALYWYRQSLGQGLEFLIYFQGNSAPDKSGLPSDRFSAERTGGSVSTLTIQRTQQEDSAVYLCASSSDQGAFAEQYFGPGTRLTVT.

By share of the sample, this clonotype is medium-sized. The CDR3: CSVAPGDAETQYF. CDR3 in DNA: TGCAGCGTCGCCCCGGGGGATGCGGAGACCCAGTACTTC. This chain links TRBV29-1 with TRBJ2-5, with a weak D call TRBD2 (6 bases). The CDR3 length is 13 residues. V lost 6 bases and J 5 bases, leaving 16 bases between the germline ends. From germline, CDR1 is SQVTM and CDR2 ANQGSEA.

This clonotype was counted a single time. V usage is TRBV5-6 and J usage is TRBJ2-7; D uncertain. The CDR3 spans 12 residues. Trimming took off 8 bases at V and 0 bases at J, with 9 bases between the two ends. CDR1 is SGHDT, CDR2 YYEEEE, per germline. The CDR3 reads CASKGNSYEQYF. CDR3 bases: TGTGCCAGTAAGGGCAACTCCTACGAGCAGTACTTC.

Only a few counts were recorded for this clonotype. V gene TRBV9 combines with J gene TRBJ1-1; 10 bases match TRBD1. V was clipped by 4 bases and J by 1 base; unmatched bases: 4. CDR1 is SGDLS and CDR2 is YYNGEE in the germline V gene. This CDR3 spans 15 amino acids. This CDR3 reads CASSPRQGANTEAFF. CDR3 coding DNA: TGTGCCAGCAGCCCAAGACAGGGGGCGAACACTGAAGCTTTCTTT.

This clonotype was seen repeatedly, ten times or more. The chain has TRBV7-3 and TRBJ2-2; the match to TRBD1 covers 9 bases. Germline trimming cut 5 bases from V and 6 bases from J; bases unmatched to any gene: 7. Germline V lookup: CDR1 SGHTA, CDR2 FQGTGA. This CDR3 is built from 15 residues. DNA for the CDR3: TGTGCCAGCAGCGCCCGGGACAGGGTCTCCGGGGAGCTGTTTTTT. This gives the protein CASSARDRVSGELFF.

In this sample, this clonotype turned up a few times. V and J are TRBV6-6 and TRBJ2-1; unclear D gene. The CDR3 is made up of 13 amino acids. The germline V gene has CDR1 MNHNY and CDR2 SVGAGI (reference sequence). Trimming removed 8 bases at V and 4 bases at J, with 12 bases between. CDR3 DNA: TGTGCCAGCGCCGCAGTACCATACAATGAGCAGTTCTTC. Translation: CASAAVPYNEQFF.

The chain is built from TRBV12-3 or TRBV12-4 and TRBJ2-5; 7 bases align to TRBD2. Losses at the gene ends were 2 bases for V and 1 base for J; bases not matched to a gene: 10. There are 17 residues in the CDR3. The CDR3 sequence is CASSLHRGVSRQETQYF. The CDR3 bases are TGTGCCAGCAGTTTACATCGGGGGGTATCCCGCCAAGAGACCCAGTACTTC.

This clonotype came up many times. A read error may produce the germline difference seen at one junction end. This chain links TRBV12-3 or TRBV12-4 with TRBJ2-1; TRBD2 matches 13 bases. The CDR3 length is 12 residues. For the CDR3, the DNA is TGTGCCAGCAGTTGGGGACTAGCGGGGCATCTCTTC. This codes for CASSWGLAGHLF.

This clonotype has just a few counts. This rearrangement joins TRBV29-1 to TRBJ2-5; a weak D match, TRBD2 (5 bases). Trimming pared 7 bases from V and 11 bases from J, leaving 11 bases between. In germline, CDR1 is SQVTM, CDR2 ANQGSEA. There are 9 residues in the CDR3. The CDR3 spells CSGRWRQYF. The CDR3 DNA follows: TGCAGCGGCAGGTGGAGGCAGTACTTC.

This clonotype showed up many times. The chain uses TRBV5-1 and TRBJ1-2; no reliable D call. The CDR3 has 16 residues. CDR1 SGHRS and CDR2 YFSETQ come from the germline V gene. V lost 3 bases to trimming and J lost 8 bases, with 23 bases between them. CDR3 DNA sequence: TGCGCCAGCAGCTCGGGAACCCTAAGGTCAATCGGGGGCTACACCTTC. It encodes CASSSGTLRSIGGYTF.

Remarks on this clonotype: Just one base apart from a much larger clone, this may be a read error. V gene TRBV7-2 combines with J gene TRBJ1-1; D is undetermined. There are 14 residues in the CDR3. CDR1 is SGHTA, CDR2 FQGNSA, per germline. CDR3 region: CAGSSGLLDTEAFF. The CDR3 bases are TGTGCCGGCAGCTCCGGATTACTGGACACTGAAGCTTTCTTT. The variable domain in full, completed from reference TRBV7-2 and TRBJ1-1, reads GAGVSQSPSNKVTEKGKDVELRCDPISGHTALYWYRQSLGQGLEFLIYFQGNSAPDKSGLPSDRFSAERTGGSVSTLTIQRTQQEDSAVYLCAGSSGLLDTEAFFGQGTRLTVV.

This clonotype turned up a few times. The chain has TRBV28 and TRBJ1-6, with D possibly TRBD1 on 6 matching bases. The CDR3 runs 15 residues. Trimming took off 10 bases at V and 6 bases at J, with 19 bases between the two ends. The germline CDR1 and CDR2 sequences are MDHEN and SYDVKM. The CDR3 protein is CATAGADRINSPLHF. The CDR3 DNA sequence: TGTGCCACCGCAGGGGCTGACCGAATTAATTCACCCCTCCACTTT.

This clonotype came up many times. The chain couples TRBV20-1 to TRBJ2-7; 10 nucleotides line up with TRBD2. Germline values: CDR1 DFQATT, CDR2 SNEGSKA (reference sequence). The CDR3 contains 15 residues. The V and J ends lost 6 bases and 4 bases, in that order; junction bases with no gene match: 12. The CDR3 loop is CSAPKRASGSYEQYF. CDR3 DNA: TGCAGTGCCCCAAAACGAGCTAGCGGGAGTTACGAGCAGTACTTC.

This chain joins TRBV13 and TRBJ2-1, with D unresolved. The CDR3 is 15 residues long. Germline V lookup: CDR1 PRHDT, CDR2 FYEKMQ (reference sequence). Trimming left V 1 base short and J 6 bases short, with 13 bases between. The CDR3 DNA follows: TGTGCCAGCAGCTTAGCCGGTCGACCGTTCAATGAGCAGTTCTTC. Protein product: CASSLAGRPFNEQFF.

There are many counts of this clonotype. DNA for the CDR3: TGTGCCAGCTCCTCAGGTGTCAATTCACCCCTCCACTTT. Protein: CASSSGVNSPLHF. The V call is TRBV7-2, the J call TRBJ1-6; D not certain. The CDR3 is 13 residues long. Trimming removed 8 bases from V and 7 bases from J, with 12 bases in between. Germline values: CDR1 SGHTA, CDR2 FQGNSA. Full variable domain (remainder filled in from reference TRBV7-2 and TRBJ1-6): GAGVSQSPSNKVTEKGKDVELRCDPISGHTALYWYRQSLGQGLEFLIYFQGNSAPDKSGLPSDRFSAERTGGSVSTLTIQRTQQEDSAVYLCASSSGVNSPLHFGNGTRLTVT.

The chain combines TRBV29-1 with TRBJ1-1; D is uncertain. The V gene's germline CDR1 is SQVTM and CDR2 ANQGSEA. This CDR3 has 12 amino acids. Deletions cut 4 bases from V and 4 bases from J, with 10 bases between. CDR3 in DNA: TGCAGCGTTGTAGGGTGGTCCACTGAAGCTTTCTTT. Translation: CSVVGWSTEAFF.

At least ten counts were recorded for this clonotype. The V gene is TRBV24-1, the J gene TRBJ2-3; D is unresolved. This CDR3 spans 14 amino acids. The V and J ends lost 9 bases and 5 bases respectively, with 17 bases between them. In germline, CDR1 is KGHDR, CDR2 SFDVKD. CDR3 DNA: TGTGCCACCGCGACAACGGCCCCGGGAGATACGCAGTATTTT. Its protein is CATATTAPGDTQYF.

This clonotype was counted many times. The chain has TRBV2 and TRBJ2-1, with 7 bases that match TRBD2. The CDR3 covers 16 residues. From germline, CDR1 is SNHLY and CDR2 FYNNEI. Trimming took 7 bases from V and 7 from J; bases not matched to a gene: 16. CDR3 sequence reads: CASKRESAGVANEQFF. The CDR3, as DNA: TGTGCCAGCAAAAGGGAGTCGGCGGGAGTGGCGAATGAGCAGTTCTTC.

Ten or more counts support this clonotype. This chain connects TRBV12-3 or TRBV12-4 to TRBJ2-5; the match to TRBD1 covers 10 bases. The CDR3 has 14 amino acids. Unmatched junction bases numbered 3, after V lost 6 bases and J lost 2 bases. In DNA, the CDR3 is TGTGCCAGCAGGCCGGGACAGGGGCAAGAGACCCAGTACTTC. Translating gives CASRPGQGQETQYF.

In its sample, this clonotype was seen many times. This chain connects TRBV7-9 to TRBJ1-1; D gene unclear. Deletions cut 0 bases from V and 4 bases from J, with 9 bases between. Germline CDR1 reads SEHNR; CDR2 reads FQNEAQ (reference sequence). The CDR3 spans 14 residues. The CDR3 DNA reads as TGTGCCAGCAGCTTAGCGTCCAGCTCCACTGAAGCTTTCTTT. Protein product: CASSLASSSTEAFF.

This clonotype has a count of ten or more. This sequence joins TRBV7-2 and TRBJ2-3, with a weak D call TRBD2 (5 bases). The CDR3 is 18 amino acids. Germline V gene lookup returns CDR1 SGHTA and CDR2 FQGNSA. The V and J ends lost 5 bases and 4 bases respectively, with 25 bases between them. The CDR3 nucleotides are TGTGCCAGCAGCGCGGAAAGAGCGGTCCGTCCCCTATCAGATACGCAGTATTTT. Translation: CASSAERAVRPLSDTQYF.

This clonotype rates as medium-sized. The V gene is TRBV6-2 or TRBV6-3, the J gene TRBJ2-3, with TRBD2 as a possible D gene (6 bases). The CDR3 is 12 amino acids. From germline, CDR1 is MNHEY and CDR2 SVGEGT. The V end was cut by 2 bases, the J end by 11 bases, with 11 bases between. CDR3 amino acids: CASSYTRLEQYF. The CDR3 DNA reads TGTGCCAGCAGTTACACCAGACTAGAGCAGTATTTT.

V is TRBV28 and J is TRBJ2-5, with D tentatively TRBD2 (5 bases). V lost 4 bases and J 7 bases, leaving 19 bases between the germline ends. The CDR3 loop spans 15 amino acids. From germline, CDR1 is MDHEN and CDR2 SYDVKM. The CDR3 DNA is TGTGCCAGCAGTTCGCTAGCAGGAGGCACCAGGACCCAGTACTTC. It yields the protein CASSSLAGGTRTQYF. The whole variable domain, filled in from reference TRBV28 and TRBJ2-5, reads DVKVTQSSRYLVKRTGEKVFLECVQDMDHENMFWYRQDPGLGLRLIYFSYDVKMKEKGDIPEGYSVSREKKERFSLILESASTNQTSMYLCASSSLAGGTRTQYFGPGTRLLVL.

Judged by abundance, this clonotype is medium-sized. The chain links TRBV29-1 to TRBJ2-3, with D tentatively TRBD2 (6 bases). There are 13 residues in the CDR3. The V and J ends lost 4 bases and 4 bases respectively, with 12 bases between them. Germline lookup yields CDR1 SQVTM and CDR2 ANQGSEA. The CDR3 region is CSVVGGVSDTQYF. The CDR3 nucleotides are TGCAGCGTTGTCGGGGGAGTCTCAGATACGCAGTATTTT.

This clonotype was observed a handful of times. One junction end does not reproduce the germline sequence, and a read error may be involved. The chain uses TRBV20-1 and TRBJ1-1; the match to TRBD1 covers 7 bases. The germline gives CDR1 DFQATT, CDR2 SNEGSKA (reference sequence). The CDR3 is 14 residues long. The CDR3 is CCAPRGGINTEAFF. The CDR3 DNA reads TGCTGTGCCCCGCGAGGGGGCATTAACACTGAAGCTTTCTTT.

The CDR3 sequence is CASSAGSSYEQYF. The DNA of the CDR3 is TGTGCCAGCAGTGCCGGGAGTTCCTACGAGCAGTACTTC. V and J are TRBV27 and TRBJ2-7; TRBD2 is a possible D gene (6 bases). Germline V lookup: CDR1 MNHEY, CDR2 SMNVEV (reference sequence). The CDR3 loop spans 13 amino acids. V was trimmed by 5 bases and J by 1 base, leaving 9 bases between them.

This rearrangement joins TRBV19 to TRBJ1-2; unclear D gene. V gave up 9 bases and J gave up 7 bases, with 18 bases separating them. CDR1 is LNHDA, CDR2 SQIVND, per germline (reference sequence). There are 13 residues in the CDR3. This chain's CDR3 is CASLFPGRPGYTF. In DNA, the CDR3 is TGTGCCAGCTTATTCCCCGGGAGACCTGGCTACACCTTC.

This clonotype was recorded many times. The chain links TRBV7-9 to TRBJ1-4, with unresolved D. Germline loops: CDR1 SEHNR, CDR2 FQNEAQ (reference sequence). V was pared by 0 bases and J by 3 bases, with 11 bases between. This CDR3 spans 16 amino acids. This CDR3 is CASSLAGGFSNEKLFF. The CDR3 DNA follows: TGTGCCAGCAGCTTAGCCGGAGGTTTCTCTAATGAAAAACTGTTTTTT.

Many counts were recorded for this clonotype. The DNA of the CDR3 is TGTGCCAGCTCACCGGGACAGAATAACTATGGCTACACCTTC. As protein: CASSPGQNNYGYTF. This chain links TRBV18 with TRBJ1-2; TRBD1 agrees at 7 bases. The CDR3 has 14 amino acids. Per the germline V gene, CDR1 is KGHSH and CDR2 is LQKENI. V was pared by 3 bases and J by 1 base, with 2 bases of the junction left unmatched.

J is TRBJ1-5 and V is TRBV28; TRBD1 agrees at 10 bases. V dropped 6 bases and J dropped 3; count of bases not matched to a gene: 8. Looked up from germline, CDR1 is MDHEN and CDR2 is SYDVKM. This CDR3 is 16 amino acids long. CDR3 amino acids: CASRPIGQGVNQPQHF. In DNA, the CDR3 is TGTGCCAGCAGACCTATCGGACAGGGGGTCAATCAGCCCCAGCATTTT.

In this sample, this clonotype turned up a few times. V usage is TRBV4-3 and J usage is TRBJ1-3; D gene uncertain. This CDR3 has 16 amino acids. The V end was cut by 0 bases, the J end by 2 bases, with 11 bases between. The germline V gene has CDR1 LGHNA and CDR2 YSLEER. The CDR3 here is CASSQETFRPGNTIYF. DNA of the CDR3: TGCGCCAGCAGCCAAGAAACGTTTCGGCCTGGAAACACCATATATTTT.

This clonotype counts as medium-sized. This chain uses TRBV6-5 with TRBJ2-1; a weak D match, TRBD2 (6 bases). Germline CDR1 and CDR2: MNHEY and SVGAGI. Between the trimmed V and J ends, which lost 2 bases and 3 bases, there was a span of 8 bases. The CDR3 is made up of 14 amino acids. CDR3 region: CASSYAGNYNEQFF. CDR3 coding DNA: TGTGCCAGCAGTTACGCGGGGAACTACAATGAGCAGTTCTTC.